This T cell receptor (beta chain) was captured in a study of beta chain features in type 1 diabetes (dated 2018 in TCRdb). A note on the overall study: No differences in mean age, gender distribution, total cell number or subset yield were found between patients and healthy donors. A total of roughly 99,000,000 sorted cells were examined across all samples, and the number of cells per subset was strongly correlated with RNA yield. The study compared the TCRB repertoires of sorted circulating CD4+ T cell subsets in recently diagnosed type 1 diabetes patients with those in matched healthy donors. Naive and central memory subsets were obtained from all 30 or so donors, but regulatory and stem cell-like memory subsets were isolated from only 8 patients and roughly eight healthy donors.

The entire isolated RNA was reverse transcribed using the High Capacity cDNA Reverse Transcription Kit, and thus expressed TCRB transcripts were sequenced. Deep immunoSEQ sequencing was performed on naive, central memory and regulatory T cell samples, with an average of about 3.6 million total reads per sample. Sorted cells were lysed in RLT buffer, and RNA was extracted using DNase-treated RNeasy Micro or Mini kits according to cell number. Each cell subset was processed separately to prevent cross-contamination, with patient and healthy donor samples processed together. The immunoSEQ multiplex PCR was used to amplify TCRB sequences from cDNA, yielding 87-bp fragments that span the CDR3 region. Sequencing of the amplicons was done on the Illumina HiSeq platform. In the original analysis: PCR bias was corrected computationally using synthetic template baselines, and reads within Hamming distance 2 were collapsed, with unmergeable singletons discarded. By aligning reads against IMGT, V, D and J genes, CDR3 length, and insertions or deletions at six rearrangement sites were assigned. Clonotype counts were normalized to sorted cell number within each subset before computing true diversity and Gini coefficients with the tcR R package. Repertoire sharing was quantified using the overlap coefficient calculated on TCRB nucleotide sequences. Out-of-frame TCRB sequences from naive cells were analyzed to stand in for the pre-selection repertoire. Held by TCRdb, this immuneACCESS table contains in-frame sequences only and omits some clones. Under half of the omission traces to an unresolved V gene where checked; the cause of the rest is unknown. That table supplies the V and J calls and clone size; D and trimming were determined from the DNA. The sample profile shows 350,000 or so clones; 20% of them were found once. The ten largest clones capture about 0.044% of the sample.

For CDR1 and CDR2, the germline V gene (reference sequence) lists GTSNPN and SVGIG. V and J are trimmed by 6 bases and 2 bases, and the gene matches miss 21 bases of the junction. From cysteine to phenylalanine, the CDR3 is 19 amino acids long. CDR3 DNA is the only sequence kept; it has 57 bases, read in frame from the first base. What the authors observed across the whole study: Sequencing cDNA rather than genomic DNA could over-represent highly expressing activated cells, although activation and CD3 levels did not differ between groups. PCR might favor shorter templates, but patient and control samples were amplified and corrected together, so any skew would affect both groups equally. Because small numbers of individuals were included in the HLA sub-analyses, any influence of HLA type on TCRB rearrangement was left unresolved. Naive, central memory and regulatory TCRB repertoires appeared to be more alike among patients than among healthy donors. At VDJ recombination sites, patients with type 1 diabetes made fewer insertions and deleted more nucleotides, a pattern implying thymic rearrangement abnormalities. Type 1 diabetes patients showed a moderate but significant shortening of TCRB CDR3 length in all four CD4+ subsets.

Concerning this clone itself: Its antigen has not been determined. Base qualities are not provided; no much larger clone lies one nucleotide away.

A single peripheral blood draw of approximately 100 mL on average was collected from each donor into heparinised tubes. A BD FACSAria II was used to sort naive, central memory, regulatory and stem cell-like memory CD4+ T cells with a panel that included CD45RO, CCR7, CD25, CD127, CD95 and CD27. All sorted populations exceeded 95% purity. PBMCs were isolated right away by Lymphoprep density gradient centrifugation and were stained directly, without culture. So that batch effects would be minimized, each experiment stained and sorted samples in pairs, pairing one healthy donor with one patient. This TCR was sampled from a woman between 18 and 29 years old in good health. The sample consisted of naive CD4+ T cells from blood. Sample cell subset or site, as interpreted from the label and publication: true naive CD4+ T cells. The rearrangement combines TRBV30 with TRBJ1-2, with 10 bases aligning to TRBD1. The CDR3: CACKAPRPGTGEGNYGYTF. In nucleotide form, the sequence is TGTGCCTGTAAGGCCCCACGTCCCGGGACAGGGGAGGGCAACTATGGCTACACCTTC.